This T cell receptor (beta chain) was retrieved from a study of cytomegalovirus exposure and HLA in healthy donors. Both 60 Vbeta primers and 13 Jbeta primers went into the PCR. Assay: immunoSEQ multiplex PCR; the TCRdb copy retains only in-frame clones and omits some. This table has 150,000 to 200,000 clones, 70% to 90% appearing once. V dropped 4 bases and J dropped 2 bases, with 14 bases sitting between them. CDR1 and CDR2 from the germline V gene are SGHNT and YYREEE (reference sequence). The CDR3 sequence is 15 residues long. General study findings and limits: Reports described diagnosis of cytomegalovirus status by the classifier as highly specific and sensitive.

Details on this clone: The antigen remains undetermined.

V gene TRBV5-4 combines with J gene TRBJ2-3; the D gene is possibly TRBD1 (6 bases). This receptor was taken from a man aged 18 to 30 in good health and CMV-seropositive. Material for sequencing was PBMCs. The CDR3 nucleotides read TGTGCCAGCAGCCCGGGGACACACTACACAGATACGCAGTATTTT. It is translated as CASSPGTHYTDTQYF.